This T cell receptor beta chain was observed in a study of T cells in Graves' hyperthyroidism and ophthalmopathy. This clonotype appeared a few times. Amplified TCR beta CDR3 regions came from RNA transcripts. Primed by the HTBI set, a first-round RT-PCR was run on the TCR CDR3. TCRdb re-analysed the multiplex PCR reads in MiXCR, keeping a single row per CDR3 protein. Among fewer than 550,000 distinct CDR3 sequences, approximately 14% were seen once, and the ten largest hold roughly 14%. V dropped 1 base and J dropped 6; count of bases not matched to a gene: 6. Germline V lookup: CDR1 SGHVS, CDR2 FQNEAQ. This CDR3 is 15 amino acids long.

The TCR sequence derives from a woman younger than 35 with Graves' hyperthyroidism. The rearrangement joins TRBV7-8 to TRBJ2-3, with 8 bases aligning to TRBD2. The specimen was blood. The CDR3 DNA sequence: TGTGCCAGCAGCTTAGAGGCTAGCGGGTCGGATACGCAGTATTTT. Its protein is CASSLEASGSDTQYF.